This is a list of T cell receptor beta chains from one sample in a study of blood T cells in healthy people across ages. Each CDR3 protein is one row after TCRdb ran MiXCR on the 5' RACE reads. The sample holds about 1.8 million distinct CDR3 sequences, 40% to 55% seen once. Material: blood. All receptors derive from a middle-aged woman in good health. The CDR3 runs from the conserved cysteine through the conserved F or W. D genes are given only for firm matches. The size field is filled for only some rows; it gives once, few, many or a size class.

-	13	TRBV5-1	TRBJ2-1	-	CASSYRADNEQFF	TGCGCCAGCAGCTACAGGGCCGACAATGAGCAGTTCTTC
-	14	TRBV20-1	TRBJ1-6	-	CSARQESSNSPLHF	TGCAGTGCCAGACAGGAAAGCTCCAATTCACCCCTCCACTTT
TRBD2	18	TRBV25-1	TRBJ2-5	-	CASSEYSTSGGAWETQYF	TGTGCCAGCAGTGAATACTCGACTAGCGGGGGGGCCTGGGAGACCCAGTACTTC
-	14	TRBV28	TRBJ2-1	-	CASSLLQGRGEQFF	TGTGCCAGCAGTCTCTTACAGGGTAGAGGTGAGCAGTTCTTC
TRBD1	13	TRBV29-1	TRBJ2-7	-	CSVRWTGGNEQYF	TGCAGCGTTCGGTGGACAGGGGGCAACGAGCAGTACTTC
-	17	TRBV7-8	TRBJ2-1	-	CASSFSRDEGSYNEQFF	TGTGCCAGCAGCTTTTCTCGGGACGAGGGGTCATACAATGAGCAGTTCTTC
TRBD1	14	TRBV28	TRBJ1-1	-	CASGPGQGAMIAFF	TGTGCCAGCGGTCCGGGACAGGGGGCAATGATCGCTTTCTTT
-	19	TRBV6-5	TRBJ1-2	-	CASRYKGYSAGGPEGGYTF	TGTGCCAGCAGGTATAAGGGGTATTCTGCTGGAGGGCCCGAAGGCGGCTACACCTTC
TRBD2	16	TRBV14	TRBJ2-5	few	CASALGLARSQETQYF	TGTGCCAGCGCCCTTGGACTAGCGAGATCCCAAGAGACCCAGTACTTC
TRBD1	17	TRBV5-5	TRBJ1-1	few	CASSTTGAMVPGTEAFF	TGTGCCAGCAGCACGACAGGGGCAATGGTTCCGGGCACTGAAGCTTTCTTT
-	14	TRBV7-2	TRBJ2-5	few	CASSLALGEETQYF	TGTGCCAGCAGCTTAGCGCTGGGGGAAGAGACCCAGTACTTC
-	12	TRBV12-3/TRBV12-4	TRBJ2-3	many	CASSFTRNTQYF	TGTGCCAGCAGTTTTACAAGAAATACGCAGTATTTT
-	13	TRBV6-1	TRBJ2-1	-	CASGQRSYNEQFF	TGTGCCAGCGGGCAGCGCTCCTACAATGAGCAGTTCTTC
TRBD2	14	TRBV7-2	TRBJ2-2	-	CASRGGPNTGELFF	TGTGCCAGTCGGGGGGGGCCCAACACCGGGGAGCTGTTTTTT
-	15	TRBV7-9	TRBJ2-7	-	CASSLGTRTSYEQYF	TGTGCCAGCAGCTTAGGAACGCGGACCTCCTACGAGCAGTACTTC
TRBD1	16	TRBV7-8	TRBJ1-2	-	CASSLGQGHTNYGYTF	TGTGCCAGCAGCTTAGGACAGGGGCATACTAACTATGGCTACACCTTC
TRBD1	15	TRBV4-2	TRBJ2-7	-	CASSQLSGGAAEQYF	TGTGCCAGCAGCCAGTTATCAGGGGGCGCGGCTGAGCAGTACTTC
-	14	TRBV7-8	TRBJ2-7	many	CASSSYRGSYEQYF	TGTGCCAGCAGCTCCTACCGGGGCTCCTACGAGCAGTACTTC
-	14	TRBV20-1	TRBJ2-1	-	CSAFKRISYNEQFF	TGCAGTGCTTTCAAAAGGATATCCTACAATGAGCAGTTCTTC
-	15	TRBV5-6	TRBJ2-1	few	CASSPRYGSYNEQFF	TGTGCCAGCAGCCCCCGCTACGGGAGCTACAATGAGCAGTTCTTC
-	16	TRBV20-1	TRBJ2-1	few	CSAWGRGRKGANEQFF	TGCAGTGCTTGGGGGAGGGGGAGAAAGGGGGCGAATGAGCAGTTCTTC
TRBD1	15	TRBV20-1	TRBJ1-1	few	CSARDPTGRNTEAFF	TGCAGTGCTAGAGACCCGACAGGGCGGAACACTGAAGCTTTCTTT
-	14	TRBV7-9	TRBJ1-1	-	CASSLLQVNTEAFF	TGTGCCAGCAGCTTATTACAGGTGAACACTGAAGCTTTCTTT
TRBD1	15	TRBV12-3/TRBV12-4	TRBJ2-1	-	CASNSQGIRYNEQFF	TGTGCCAGCAACTCACAGGGGATCCGTTACAATGAGCAGTTCTTC
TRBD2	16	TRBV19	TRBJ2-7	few	CASSMGRGSGAYEQYF	TGTGCCAGTAGTATGGGACGCGGTAGCGGGGCCTACGAGCAGTACTTC
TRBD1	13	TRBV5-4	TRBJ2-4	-	CASTTPGGDIQYF	TGTGCCAGCACAACCCCAGGGGGTGACATTCAGTACTTC
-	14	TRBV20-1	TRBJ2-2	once	CSAPVGALAGELFF	TGCAGTGCTCCTGTGGGGGCGCTAGCCGGGGAGCTGTTTTTT
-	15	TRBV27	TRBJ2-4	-	CASSYKGGTKNIQYF	TGTGCCAGCAGTTATAAAGGGGGTACCAAAAACATTCAGTACTTC
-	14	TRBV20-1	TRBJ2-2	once	CSARDRRGVGELFF	TGCAGTGCTAGAGATCGCAGGGGAGTCGGGGAGCTGTTTTTT
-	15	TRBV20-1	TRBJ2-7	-	CSARGTAGITYEQYF	TGCAGTGCTAGAGGAACGGCAGGGATCACCTACGAGCAGTACTTC
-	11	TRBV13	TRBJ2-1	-	CASREDNEQFF	TGTGCCAGCAGGGAGGACAATGAGCAGTTCTTC
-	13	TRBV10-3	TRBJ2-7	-	CTTCSGRTYEQYF	TGTACCACCTGCTCCGGGAGAACATACGAGCAGTACTTC
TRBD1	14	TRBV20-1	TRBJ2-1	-	CSANDLDRAHEQFF	TGCAGTGCAAACGACTTAGACAGGGCCCATGAGCAGTTCTTC
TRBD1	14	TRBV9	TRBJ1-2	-	CASGGGQANYGYTF	TGTGCCAGCGGGGGGGGACAGGCTAACTATGGCTACACCTTC
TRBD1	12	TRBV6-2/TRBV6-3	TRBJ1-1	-	CASRYTGGEAFF	TGTGCCAGCAGGTACACAGGGGGGGAAGCTTTCTTT
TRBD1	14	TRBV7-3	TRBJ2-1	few	CASSTGQGANEQFF	TGTGCCAGCAGTACGGGACAGGGGGCAAATGAGCAGTTCTTC
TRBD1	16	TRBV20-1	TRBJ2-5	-	CSASGTARRLEETQYF	TGCAGTGCTAGTGGGACAGCGAGAAGATTGGAAGAGACCCAGTACTTC
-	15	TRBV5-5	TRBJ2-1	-	CASSYRSTPNNEQFF	TGTGCCAGCAGCTACAGGTCCACCCCTAACAATGAGCAGTTCTTC
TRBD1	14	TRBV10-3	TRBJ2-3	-	CAIKGAAIGDTQYF	TGTGCCATCAAGGGGGCGGCGATTGGAGATACGCAGTATTTT
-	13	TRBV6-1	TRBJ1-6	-	CASSEWGDSPLHF	TGTGCCAGCAGTGAATGGGGTGATTCACCCCTCCACTTT
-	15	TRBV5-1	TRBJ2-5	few	CASSLSGATGETQYF	TGCGCCAGCAGCTTGTCAGGGGCCACCGGAGAGACCCAGTACTTC
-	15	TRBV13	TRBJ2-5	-	CASSLGRVGGNEQYF	TGTGCCAGCAGCTTAGGACGGGTAGGAGGCAATGAGCAGTACTTC
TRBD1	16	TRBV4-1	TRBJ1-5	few	CASSQTGTVGNQPQHF	TGCGCCAGCAGCCAAACCGGGACAGTAGGCAATCAGCCCCAGCATTTT
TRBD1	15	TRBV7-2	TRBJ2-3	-	CAGSGTGQEADTQYF	TGTGCCGGCAGCGGCACGGGACAGGAGGCAGATACGCAGTATTTT
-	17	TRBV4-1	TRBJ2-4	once	CASSHQQANLAKNIQYF	TGCGCCAGCAGCCATCAACAGGCGAACTTAGCCAAAAACATTCAGTACTTC
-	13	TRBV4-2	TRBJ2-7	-	CASSVEISYEQYF	TGTGCCAGCAGCGTAGAGATCTCCTACGAGCAGTACTTC
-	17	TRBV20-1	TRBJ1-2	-	CSASAPSGQTTNYGYTF	TGCAGTGCTAGCGCTCCCTCTGGACAGACCACTAACTATGGCTACACCTTC
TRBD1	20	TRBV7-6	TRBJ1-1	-	CASSPELPQGAGVENTEAFF	TGTGCCAGCAGCCCAGAATTACCCCAGGGGGCTGGGGTAGAGAACACTGAAGCTTTCTTT
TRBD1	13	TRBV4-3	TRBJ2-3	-	CASSQRTGDGQYF	TGCGCCAGCAGCCAACGGACAGGGGACGGGCAGTATTTT
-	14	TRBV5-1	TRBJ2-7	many	CASSLEQGTYEQYF	TGTGCCAGCAGCTTAGAACAGGGAACCTACGAGCAGTACTTC
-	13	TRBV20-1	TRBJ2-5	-	CSAPRGGRARQYF	TGCAGTGCTCCTAGGGGGGGCAGGGCAAGGCAGTACTTC
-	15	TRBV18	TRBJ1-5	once	CASSPTGSYNQPQHF	TGTGCCAGCTCACCCACTGGATCTTACAATCAGCCCCAGCATTTT
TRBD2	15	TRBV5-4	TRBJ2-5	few	CASSFMAGGQETQYF	TGTGCCAGCAGCTTTATGGCGGGGGGGCAAGAGACCCAGTACTTC